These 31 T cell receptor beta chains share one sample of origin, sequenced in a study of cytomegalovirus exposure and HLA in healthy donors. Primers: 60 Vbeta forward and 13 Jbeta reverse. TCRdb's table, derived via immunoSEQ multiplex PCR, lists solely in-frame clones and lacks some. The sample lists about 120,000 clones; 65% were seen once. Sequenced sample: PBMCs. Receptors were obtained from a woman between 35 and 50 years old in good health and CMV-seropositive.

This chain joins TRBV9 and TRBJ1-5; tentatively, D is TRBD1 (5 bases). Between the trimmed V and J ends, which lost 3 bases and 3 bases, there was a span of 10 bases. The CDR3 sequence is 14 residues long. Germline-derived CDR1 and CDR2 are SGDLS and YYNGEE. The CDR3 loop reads CASSGQGYNQPQHF. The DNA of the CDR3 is TGTGCCAGCAGCGGGCAGGGTTACAATCAGCCCCAGCATTTT.

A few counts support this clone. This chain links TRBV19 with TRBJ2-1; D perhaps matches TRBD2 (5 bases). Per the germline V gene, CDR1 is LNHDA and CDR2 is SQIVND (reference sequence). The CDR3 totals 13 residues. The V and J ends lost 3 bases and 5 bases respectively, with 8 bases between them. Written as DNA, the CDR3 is TGTGCCAGTAGTATGAGGACTCACAATGAGCAGTTCTTC. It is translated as CASSMRTHNEQFF.

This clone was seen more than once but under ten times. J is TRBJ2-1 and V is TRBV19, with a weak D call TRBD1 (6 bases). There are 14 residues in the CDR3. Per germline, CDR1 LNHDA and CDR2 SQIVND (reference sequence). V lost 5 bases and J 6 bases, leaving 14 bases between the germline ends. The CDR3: CASSLWTASNEQFF. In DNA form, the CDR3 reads TGTGCCAGTAGTTTATGGACAGCCAGCAATGAGCAGTTCTTC.

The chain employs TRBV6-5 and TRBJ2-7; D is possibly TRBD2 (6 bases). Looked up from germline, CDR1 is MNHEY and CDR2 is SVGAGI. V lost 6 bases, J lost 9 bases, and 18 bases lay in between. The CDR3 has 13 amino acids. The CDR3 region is CASRSEGDFAQYF. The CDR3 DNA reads TGTGCCAGCAGGTCCGAAGGGGACTTCGCGCAGTACTTC.

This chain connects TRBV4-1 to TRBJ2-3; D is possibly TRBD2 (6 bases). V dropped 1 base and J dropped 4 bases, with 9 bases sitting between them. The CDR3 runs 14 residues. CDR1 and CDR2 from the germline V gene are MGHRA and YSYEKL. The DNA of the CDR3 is TGCGCCAGCAGCCAAGCTTCGGGAGCAGATACGCAGTATTTT. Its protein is CASSQASGADTQYF.

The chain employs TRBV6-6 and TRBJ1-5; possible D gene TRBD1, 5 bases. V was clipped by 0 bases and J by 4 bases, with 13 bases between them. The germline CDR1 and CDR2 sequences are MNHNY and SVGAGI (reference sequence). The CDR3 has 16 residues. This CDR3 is CASSYSGQEGNQPQHF. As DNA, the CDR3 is TGTGCCAGCAGTTACTCGGGGCAGGAGGGGAATCAGCCCCAGCATTTT.

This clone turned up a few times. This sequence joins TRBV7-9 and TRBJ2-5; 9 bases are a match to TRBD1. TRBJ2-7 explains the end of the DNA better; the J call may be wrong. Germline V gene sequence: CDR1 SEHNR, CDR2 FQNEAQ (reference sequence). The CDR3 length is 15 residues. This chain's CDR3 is CASSLGGTGSYEQYF. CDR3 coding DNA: TGTGCCAGCAGCTTAGGGGGGACAGGGTCCTACGAGCAGTACTTC.

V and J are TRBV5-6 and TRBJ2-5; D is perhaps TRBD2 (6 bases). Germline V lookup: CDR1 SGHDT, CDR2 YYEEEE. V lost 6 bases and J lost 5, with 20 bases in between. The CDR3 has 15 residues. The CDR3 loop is CASIPTGGFGETQYF. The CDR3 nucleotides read TGTGCCAGCATCCCCACCGGGGGTTTTGGGGAGACCCAGTACTTC. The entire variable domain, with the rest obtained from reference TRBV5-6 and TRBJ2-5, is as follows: DAGVTQSPTHLIKTRGQQVTLRCSPKSGHDTVSWYQQALGQGPQFIFQYYEEEERQRGNFPDRFSGHQFPNYSSELNVNALLLGDSALYLCASIPTGGFGETQYFGPGTRLLVL.

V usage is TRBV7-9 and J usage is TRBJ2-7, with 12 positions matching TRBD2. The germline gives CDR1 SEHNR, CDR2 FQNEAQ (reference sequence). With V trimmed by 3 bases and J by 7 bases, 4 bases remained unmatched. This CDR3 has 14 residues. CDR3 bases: TGTGCCAGCAGCTTCTCACTAGCGGGAGGAGAGCAGTACTTC. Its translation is CASSFSLAGGEQYF. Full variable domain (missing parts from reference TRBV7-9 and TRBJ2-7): DTGVSQNPRHKITKRGQNVTFRCDPISEHNRLYWYRQTLGQGPEFLTYFQNEAQLEKSRLLSDRFSAERPKGSFSTLEIQRTEQGDSAMYLCASSFSLAGGEQYFGPGTRLTVT.

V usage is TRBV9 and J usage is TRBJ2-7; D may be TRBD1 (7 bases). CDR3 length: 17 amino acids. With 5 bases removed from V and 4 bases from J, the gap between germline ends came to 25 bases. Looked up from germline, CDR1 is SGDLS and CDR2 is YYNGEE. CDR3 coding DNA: TGTGCCAGCAGTGAGGGGGCTCTACTTAGCGGCCTATACGAGCAGTACTTC. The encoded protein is CASSEGALLSGLYEQYF. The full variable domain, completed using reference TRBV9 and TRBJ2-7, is DSGVTQTPKHLITATGQRVTLRCSPRSGDLSVYWYQQSLDQGLQFLIQYYNGEERAKGNILERFSAQQFPDLHSELNLSSLELGDSALYFCASSEGALLSGLYEQYFGPGTRLTVT.

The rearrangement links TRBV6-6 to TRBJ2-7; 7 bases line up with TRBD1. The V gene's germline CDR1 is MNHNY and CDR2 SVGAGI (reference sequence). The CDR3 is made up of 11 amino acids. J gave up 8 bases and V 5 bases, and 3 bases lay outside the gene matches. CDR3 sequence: CASSTQGKQYF. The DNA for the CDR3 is TGTGCCAGCAGTACACAGGGGAAGCAGTACTTC.

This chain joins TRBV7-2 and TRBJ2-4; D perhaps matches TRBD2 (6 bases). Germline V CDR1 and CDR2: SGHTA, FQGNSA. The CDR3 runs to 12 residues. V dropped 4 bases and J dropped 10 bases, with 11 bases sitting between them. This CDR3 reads CASSYPGGIQYF. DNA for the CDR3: TGTGCCAGCAGCTACCCCGGAGGGATTCAGTACTTC.

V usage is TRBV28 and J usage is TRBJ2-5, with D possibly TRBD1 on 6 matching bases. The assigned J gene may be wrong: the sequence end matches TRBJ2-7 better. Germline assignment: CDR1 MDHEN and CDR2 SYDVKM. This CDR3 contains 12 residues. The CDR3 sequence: CASTQGRYEQYF. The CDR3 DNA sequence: TGTGCCAGCACTCAGGGGCGCTACGAGCAGTACTTC.

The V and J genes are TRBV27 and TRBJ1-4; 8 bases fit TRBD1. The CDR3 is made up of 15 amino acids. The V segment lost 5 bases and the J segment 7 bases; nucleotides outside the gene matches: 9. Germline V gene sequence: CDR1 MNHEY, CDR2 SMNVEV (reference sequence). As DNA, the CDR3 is TGTGCCAGCAGTCACGGACAGGGTAGCGGTGAAAAACTGTTTTTT. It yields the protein CASSHGQGSGEKLFF. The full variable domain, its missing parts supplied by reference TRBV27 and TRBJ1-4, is EAQVTQNPRYLITVTGKKLTVTCSQNMNHEYMSWYRQDPGLGLRQIYYSMNVEVTDKGDVPEGYKVSRKEKRNFPLILESPSPNQTSLYFCASSHGQGSGEKLFFGSGTQLSVL.

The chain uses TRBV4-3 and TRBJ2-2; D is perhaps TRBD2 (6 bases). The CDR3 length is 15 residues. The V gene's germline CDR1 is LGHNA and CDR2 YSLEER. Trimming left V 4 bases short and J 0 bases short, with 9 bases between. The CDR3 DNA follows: TGCGCCAGCAGCCGGACTATAACGAACACCGGGGAGCTGTTTTTT. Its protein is CASSRTITNTGELFF.

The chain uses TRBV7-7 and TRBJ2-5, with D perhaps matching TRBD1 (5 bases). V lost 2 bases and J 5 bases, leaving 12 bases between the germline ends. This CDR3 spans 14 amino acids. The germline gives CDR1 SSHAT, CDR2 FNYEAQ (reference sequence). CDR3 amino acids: CASSLHPGMETQYF. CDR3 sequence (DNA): TGTGCCAGCAGCTTACATCCAGGGATGGAGACCCAGTACTTC.

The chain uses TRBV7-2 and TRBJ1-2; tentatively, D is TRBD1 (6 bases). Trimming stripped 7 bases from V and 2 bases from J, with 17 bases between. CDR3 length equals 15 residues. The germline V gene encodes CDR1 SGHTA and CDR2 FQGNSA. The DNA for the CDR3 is TGTGCCAGCACCCAGGGATGGGGGCGGAACTATGGCTACACCTTC. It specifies CASTQGWGRNYGYTF. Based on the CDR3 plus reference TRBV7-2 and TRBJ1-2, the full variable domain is GAGVSQSPSNKVTEKGKDVELRCDPISGHTALYWYRQSLGQGLEFLIYFQGNSAPDKSGLPSDRFSAERTGGSVSTLTIQRTQQEDSAVYLCASTQGWGRNYGYTFGSGTRLTVV.

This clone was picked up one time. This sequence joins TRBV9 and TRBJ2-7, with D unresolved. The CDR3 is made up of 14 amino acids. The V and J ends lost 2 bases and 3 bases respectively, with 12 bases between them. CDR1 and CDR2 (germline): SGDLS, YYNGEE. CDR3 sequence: CASSVGAMSYEQYF. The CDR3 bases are TGTGCCAGCAGCGTCGGAGCCATGAGCTACGAGCAGTACTTC.

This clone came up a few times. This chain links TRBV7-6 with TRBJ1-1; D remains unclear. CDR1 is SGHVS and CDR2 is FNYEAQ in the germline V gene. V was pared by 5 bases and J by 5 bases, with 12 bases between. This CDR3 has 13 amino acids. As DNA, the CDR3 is TGTGCCAGCAGCCTGGGCCCCGATACTGAAGCTTTCTTT. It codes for CASSLGPDTEAFF. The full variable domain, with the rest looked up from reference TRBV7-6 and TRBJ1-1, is GAGVSQSPRYKVTKRGQDVALRCDPISGHVSLYWYRQALGQGPEFLTYFNYEAQQDKSGLPNDRFSAERPEGSISTLTIQRTEQRDSAMYRCASSLGPDTEAFFGQGTRLTVV.

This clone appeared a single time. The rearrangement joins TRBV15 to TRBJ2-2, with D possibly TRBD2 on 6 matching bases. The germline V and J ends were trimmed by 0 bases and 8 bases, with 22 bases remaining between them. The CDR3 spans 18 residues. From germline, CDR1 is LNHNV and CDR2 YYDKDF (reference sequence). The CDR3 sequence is CATSRDRGLGFVAGELFF. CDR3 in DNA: TGTGCCACCAGCAGAGATCGGGGACTGGGATTTGTTGCGGGGGAGCTGTTTTTT.

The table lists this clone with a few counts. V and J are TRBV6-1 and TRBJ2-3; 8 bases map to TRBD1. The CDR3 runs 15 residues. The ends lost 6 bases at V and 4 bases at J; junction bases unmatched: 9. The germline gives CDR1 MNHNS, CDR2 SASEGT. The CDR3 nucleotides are TGTGCCAGCAGGAGGACAGGGAATGGGGCAGATACGCAGTATTTT. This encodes CASRRTGNGADTQYF.

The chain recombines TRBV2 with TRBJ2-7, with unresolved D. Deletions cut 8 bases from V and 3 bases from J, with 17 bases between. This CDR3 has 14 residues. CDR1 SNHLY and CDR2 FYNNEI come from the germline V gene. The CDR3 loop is CASVAVVSFYEQYF. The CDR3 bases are TGTGCCAGCGTGGCGGTCGTCAGCTTCTACGAGCAGTACTTC.

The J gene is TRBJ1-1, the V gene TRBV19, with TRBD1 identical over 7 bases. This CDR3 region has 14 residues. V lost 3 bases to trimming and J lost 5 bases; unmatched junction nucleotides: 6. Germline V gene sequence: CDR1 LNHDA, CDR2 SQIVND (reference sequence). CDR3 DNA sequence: TGTGCCAGTAGTATGGTCAGGGGGGAGACTGAAGCTTTCTTT. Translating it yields CASSMVRGETEAFF.

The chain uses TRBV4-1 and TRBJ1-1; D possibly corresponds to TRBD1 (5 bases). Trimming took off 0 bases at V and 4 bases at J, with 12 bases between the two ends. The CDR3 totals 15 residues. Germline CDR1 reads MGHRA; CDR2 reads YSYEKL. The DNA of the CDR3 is TGCGCCAGCAGCCAAGATCCGTGGAGGGGCACTGAAGCTTTCTTT. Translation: CASSQDPWRGTEAFF.

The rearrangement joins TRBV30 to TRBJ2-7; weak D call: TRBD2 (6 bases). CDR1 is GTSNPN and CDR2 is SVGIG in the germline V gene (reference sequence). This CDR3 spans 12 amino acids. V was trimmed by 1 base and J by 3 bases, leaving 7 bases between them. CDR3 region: CAWSGLGYEQYF. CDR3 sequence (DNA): TGTGCCTGGAGTGGACTAGGCTACGAGCAGTACTTC.

CDR3 in DNA: TGCAGCGGCAGACAGGGGAACACCGGGGAGCTGTTTTTT. Amino acids: CSGRQGNTGELFF. This chain connects TRBV29-1 to TRBJ2-2; 7 positions agree with TRBD1. Germline assignment: CDR1 SQVTM and CDR2 ANQGSEA. V shed 7 bases and J 1 base; nucleotides not matched to a gene: 3. The CDR3 sequence is 13 residues long.

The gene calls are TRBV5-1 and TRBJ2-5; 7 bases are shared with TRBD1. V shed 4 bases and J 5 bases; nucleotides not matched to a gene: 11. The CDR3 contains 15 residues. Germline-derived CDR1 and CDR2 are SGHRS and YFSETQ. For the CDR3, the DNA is TGCGCCAGCAGCATGGGACAGACTTTTTCGGAGACCCAGTACTTC. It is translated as CASSMGQTFSETQYF.

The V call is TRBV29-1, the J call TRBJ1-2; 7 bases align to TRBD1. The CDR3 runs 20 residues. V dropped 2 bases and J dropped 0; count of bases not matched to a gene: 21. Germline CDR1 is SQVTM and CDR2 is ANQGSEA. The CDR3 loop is CSVENLPIPDRTAANYGYTF. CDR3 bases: TGCAGCGTTGAAAACCTTCCTATACCGGACAGGACTGCGGCTAACTATGGCTACACCTTC.

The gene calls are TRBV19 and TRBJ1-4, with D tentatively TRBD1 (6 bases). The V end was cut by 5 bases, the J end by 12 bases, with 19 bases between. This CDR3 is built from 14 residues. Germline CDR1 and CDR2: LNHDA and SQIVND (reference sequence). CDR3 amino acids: CASSQGTQAGELFF. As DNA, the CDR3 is TGTGCCAGTAGTCAGGGGACACAAGCAGGGGAACTGTTTTTT. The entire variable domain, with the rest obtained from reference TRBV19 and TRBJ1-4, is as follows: DGGITQSPKYLFRKEGQNVTLSCEQNLNHDAMYWYRQDPGQGLRLIYYSQIVNDFQKGDIAEGYSVSREKKESFPLTVTSAQKNPTAFYLCASSQGTQAGELFFGSGTQLSVL.

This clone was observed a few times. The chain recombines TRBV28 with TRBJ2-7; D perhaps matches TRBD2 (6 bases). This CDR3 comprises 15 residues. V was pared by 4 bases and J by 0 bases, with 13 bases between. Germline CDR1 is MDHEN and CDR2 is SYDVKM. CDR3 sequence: CASSSVADSSYEQYF. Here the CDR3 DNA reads TGTGCCAGCAGTTCTGTAGCGGATAGCTCCTACGAGCAGTACTTC.

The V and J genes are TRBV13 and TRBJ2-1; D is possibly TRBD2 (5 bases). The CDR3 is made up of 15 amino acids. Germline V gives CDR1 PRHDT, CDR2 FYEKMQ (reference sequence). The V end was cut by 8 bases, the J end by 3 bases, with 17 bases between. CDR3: CASLNPVEVYNEQFF. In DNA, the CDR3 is TGTGCCAGCCTCAATCCTGTGGAGGTCTACAATGAGCAGTTCTTC.